This entry lists 14 T cell receptor beta chains sequenced from one sample in a study of blood T cell repertoires in COVID-19. Clones were sequenced by immunoSEQ multiplex PCR, and TCRdb holds only the in-frame ones, with some missing. The data contain about 360,000 clones, 86% of them singletons. The material sequenced was peripheral blood. Receptor source: a woman aged 60-75 years with COVID-19, enrolled during active disease.

Written as DNA, the CDR3 is TGCGCCAGCAGCCAGGGACAGGGGCCTCGGTACGAGCAGTACTTC. Residues: CASSQGQGPRYEQYF. The V gene is TRBV4-1, the J gene TRBJ2-7, with 10 bases lining up with TRBD1. V dropped 3 bases and J dropped 4; count of bases not matched to a gene: 6. The CDR3 has 15 residues. Germline CDR1 reads MGHRA; CDR2 reads YSYEKL.

V and J are TRBV20-1 and TRBJ1-2; D might be TRBD1 (6 bases). The CDR3 contains 10 residues. Deletions cut 6 bases from V and 5 bases from J, with 7 bases between. Germline V gene lookup returns CDR1 DFQATT and CDR2 SNEGSKA (reference sequence). The CDR3 sequence: CSAGTYGYTF. Written as DNA, the CDR3 is TGCAGTGCAGGGACATATGGCTACACCTTC.

The chain links TRBV5-4 to TRBJ2-7; weak D call: TRBD2 (7 bases). V was pared by 4 bases and J by 2 bases, with 13 bases between. The CDR3 totals 14 residues. CDR1 and CDR2 from the germline V gene are SGHNT and YYREEE (reference sequence). CDR3: CASSEGGRPYEQYF. The CDR3 nucleotides read TGTGCCAGCAGCGAGGGGGGGCGACCCTACGAGCAGTACTTC.

This clone occurred once. The chain carries TRBV11-3 and TRBJ2-1; 8 nucleotides agree with TRBD2. After removal of 5 bases from V and 7 bases from J, the junction contained 13 bases not matched to a gene. From germline, CDR1 is SGHNT and CDR2 YENEEA. This CDR3 has 16 residues. CDR3 amino acids: CASSQTPGLGLNEQFF. CDR3 nucleotides: TGTGCCAGCAGCCAAACCCCGGGACTAGGATTGAATGAGCAGTTCTTC.

The chain links TRBV11-3 to TRBJ2-3; D is perhaps TRBD1 (6 bases). In germline, CDR1 is SGHNT, CDR2 YENEEA. This CDR3 is 16 amino acids long. V was clipped by 1 base and J by 0 bases, with 11 bases between them. The CDR3 coding sequence is TGTGCCAGCAGCTTAGGAGGGGGTGTTAGCACAGATACGCAGTATTTT. Encoded protein: CASSLGGGVSTDTQYF.

CDR3 in amino acids: CASSFQGGNEKLFF. The CDR3 nucleotides are TGTGCCAGCAGCTTCCAGGGTGGTAATGAAAAACTGTTTTTT. The gene calls are TRBV7-2 and TRBJ1-4; perhaps TRBD1 as D (5 bases). Germline V gene sequence: CDR1 SGHTA, CDR2 FQGNSA. CDR3 length: 14 residues. The ends were cut back, 3 bases at V and 4 bases at J, with 9 bases in the middle.

This clone has more than one count but fewer than ten. The genes are TRBV3-1 (or the pseudogene TRBV3-2) and TRBJ1-2; tentatively, D is TRBD1 (5 bases). Germline CDR1 LGHDT, CDR2 YNNKEL (reference sequence). CDR3 length: 16 residues. V gave up 2 bases and J gave up 5 bases, with 18 bases separating them. The CDR3: CASSQLREMGWYGYTF. The CDR3 DNA reads as TGTGCCAGCAGCCAACTCAGGGAAATGGGATGGTATGGCTACACCTTC.

The gene calls are TRBV4-3 and TRBJ2-3; D is ambiguous. V gave up 4 bases and J gave up 5 bases, with 16 bases separating them. Per the germline V gene, CDR1 is LGHNA and CDR2 is YSLEER. The CDR3 covers 15 residues. CDR3 coding DNA: TGCGCCAGCAGCCTTGAGACTCCTCCCAGAGATACGCAGTATTTT. The encoded protein is CASSLETPPRDTQYF.

The CDR3 coding sequence is TGTGCCAGCAGCCCCCAATTAACGAGTCCCTACAATGAGCAGTTCTTC. Residues: CASSPQLTSPYNEQFF. V usage is TRBV3-1 (or the pseudogene TRBV3-2) and J usage is TRBJ2-1; D gene uncertain. V was shortened by 4 bases and J by 2 bases, with 15 bases between the two germline ends. Germline lookup yields CDR1 LGHDT and CDR2 YNNKEL (reference sequence). CDR3 size: 16 residues.

Written as DNA, the CDR3 is TGTGCCAGCAGCTTGGCCGCCGGGAACGATGGCTACGAGCAGTACTTC. Residues: CASSLAAGNDGYEQYF. The genes are TRBV5-6 and TRBJ2-7; D is perhaps TRBD2 (5 bases). Germline CDR1 reads SGHDT; CDR2 reads YYEEEE. V lost 0 bases and J lost 3, with 16 bases in between. The CDR3 covers 16 residues.

This clone was seen only a few times. The V call is TRBV7-2, the J call TRBJ2-7, with a weak D call TRBD2 (5 bases). The CDR3 runs 14 residues. Per the germline V gene, CDR1 is SGHTA and CDR2 is FQGNSA. V was trimmed by 5 bases and J by 6 bases, leaving 17 bases between them. DNA of the CDR3: TGTGCCAGCAGCGAATTCCCCGCTGGAGGCGAGCAGTACTTC. It specifies CASSEFPAGGEQYF.

The table lists this clone with a few counts. For the CDR3, the DNA is TGTGCCAGCAGTTACGGGACAGGGGGTAACACTGAAGCTTTCTTT. Protein sequence: CASSYGTGGNTEAFF. This chain links TRBV6-5 with TRBJ1-1; 11 bases agree with TRBD1. Per the germline V gene, CDR1 is MNHEY and CDR2 is SVGAGI. J was trimmed by 2 bases and V by 2 bases; bases with no gene match: 1. This CDR3 is built from 15 residues.

V gene TRBV11-2 combines with J gene TRBJ2-1; 7 positions agree with TRBD1. Germline lookup yields CDR1 SGHAT and CDR2 FQNNGV. The junction had 6 bases not matched to a gene; V was cut back by 5 bases and J by 8 bases. This CDR3 contains 13 residues. For the CDR3, the DNA is TGTGCCAGCAGCGCGCGGACAGGCTATGAGCAGTTCTTC. The encoded protein is CASSARTGYEQFF. Full variable domain (rest looked up from reference TRBV11-2 and TRBJ2-1): EAGVAQSPRYKIIEKRQSVAFWCNPISGHATLYWYQQILGQGPKLLIQFQNNGVVDDSQLPKDRFSAERLKGVDSTLKIQPAKLEDSAVYLCASSARTGYEQFFGPGTRLTVL.

This clone was observed a handful of times. The V and J genes are TRBV5-4 and TRBJ2-1, with TRBD2 matching over 8 bases. Germline CDR1 and CDR2: SGHNT and YYREEE (reference sequence). With V trimmed by 1 base and J by 8 bases, 11 bases remained unmatched. The length of the CDR3 is 16 residues. The CDR3 DNA follows: TGTGCCAGCAGCTTGAAGGCGGGGGGCCTGATAGATGAGCAGTTCTTC. This sequence encodes CASSLKAGGLIDEQFF.